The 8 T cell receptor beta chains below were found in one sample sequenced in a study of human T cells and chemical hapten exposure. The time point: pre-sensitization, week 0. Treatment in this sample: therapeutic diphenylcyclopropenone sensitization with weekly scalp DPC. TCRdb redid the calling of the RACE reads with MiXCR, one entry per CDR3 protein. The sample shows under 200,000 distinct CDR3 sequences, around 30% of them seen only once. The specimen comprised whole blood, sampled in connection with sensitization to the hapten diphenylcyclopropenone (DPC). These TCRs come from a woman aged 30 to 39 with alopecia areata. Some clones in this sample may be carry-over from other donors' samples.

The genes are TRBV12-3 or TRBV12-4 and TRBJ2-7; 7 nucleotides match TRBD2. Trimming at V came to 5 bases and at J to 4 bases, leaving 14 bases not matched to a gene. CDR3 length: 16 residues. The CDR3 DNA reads TGTGCCAGCAGTCGAGGGAGGGGACCAGGCTGGTACGAGCAGTACTTC. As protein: CASSRGRGPGWYEQYF.

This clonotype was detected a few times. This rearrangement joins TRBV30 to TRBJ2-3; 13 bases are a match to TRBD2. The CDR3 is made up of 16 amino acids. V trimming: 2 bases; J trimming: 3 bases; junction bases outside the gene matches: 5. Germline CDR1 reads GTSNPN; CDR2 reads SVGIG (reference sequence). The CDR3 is CAWSSTSGRATDTQYF. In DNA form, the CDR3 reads TGTGCCTGGAGTTCCACTAGCGGGAGGGCAACAGATACGCAGTATTTT.

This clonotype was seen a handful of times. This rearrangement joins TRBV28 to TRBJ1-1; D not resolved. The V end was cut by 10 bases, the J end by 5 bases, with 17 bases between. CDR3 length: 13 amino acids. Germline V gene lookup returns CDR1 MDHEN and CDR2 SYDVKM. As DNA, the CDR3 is TGTGCCACTAAAATCCCGGGGAGAACTGAAGCTTTCTTT. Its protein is CATKIPGRTEAFF.

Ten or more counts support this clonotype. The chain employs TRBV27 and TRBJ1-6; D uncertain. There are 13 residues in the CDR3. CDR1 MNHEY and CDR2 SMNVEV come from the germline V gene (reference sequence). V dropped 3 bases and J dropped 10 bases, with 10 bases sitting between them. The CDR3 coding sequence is TGTGCCAGCAGTTTTCTAGATTCCTCACCCCTCCACTTT. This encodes CASSFLDSSPLHF.

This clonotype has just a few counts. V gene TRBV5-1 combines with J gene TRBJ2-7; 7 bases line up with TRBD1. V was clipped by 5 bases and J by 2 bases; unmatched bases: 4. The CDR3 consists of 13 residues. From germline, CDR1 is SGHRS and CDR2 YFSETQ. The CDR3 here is CASRWDRTYEQYF. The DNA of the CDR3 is TGCGCCAGCAGATGGGACAGAACCTACGAGCAGTACTTC.

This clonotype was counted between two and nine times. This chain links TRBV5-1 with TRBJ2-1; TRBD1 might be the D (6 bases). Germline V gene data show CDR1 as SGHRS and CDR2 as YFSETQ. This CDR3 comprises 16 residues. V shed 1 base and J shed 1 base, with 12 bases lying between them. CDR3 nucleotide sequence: TGCGCCAGCAGCTTGACCCCAGGGGTGTCCTACAATGAGCAGTTCTTC. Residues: CASSLTPGVSYNEQFF.

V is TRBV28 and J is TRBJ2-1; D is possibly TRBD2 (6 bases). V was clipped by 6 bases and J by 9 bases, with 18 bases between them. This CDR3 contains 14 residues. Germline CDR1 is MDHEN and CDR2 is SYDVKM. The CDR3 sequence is CASRKTGVPGEQFF. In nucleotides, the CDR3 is TGTGCCAGCAGGAAGACGGGGGTCCCCGGTGAGCAGTTCTTC.

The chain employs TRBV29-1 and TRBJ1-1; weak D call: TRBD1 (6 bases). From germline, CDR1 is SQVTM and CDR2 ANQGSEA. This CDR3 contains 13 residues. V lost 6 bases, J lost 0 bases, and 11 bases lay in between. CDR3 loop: CSVRRTVNTEAFF. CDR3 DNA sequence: TGCAGCGTCAGGCGGACAGTGAACACTGAAGCTTTCTTT.